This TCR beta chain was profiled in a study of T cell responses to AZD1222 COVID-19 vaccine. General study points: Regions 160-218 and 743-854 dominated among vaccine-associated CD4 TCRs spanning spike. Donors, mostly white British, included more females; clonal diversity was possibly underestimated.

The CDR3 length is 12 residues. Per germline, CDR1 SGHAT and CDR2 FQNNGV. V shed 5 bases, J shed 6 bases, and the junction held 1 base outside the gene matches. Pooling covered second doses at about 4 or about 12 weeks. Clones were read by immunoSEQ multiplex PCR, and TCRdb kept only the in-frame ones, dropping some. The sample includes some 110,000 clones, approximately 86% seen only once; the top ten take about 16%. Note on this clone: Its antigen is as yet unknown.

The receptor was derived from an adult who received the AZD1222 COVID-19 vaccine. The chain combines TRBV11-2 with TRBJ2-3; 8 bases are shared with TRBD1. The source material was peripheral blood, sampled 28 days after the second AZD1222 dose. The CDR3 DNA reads TGTGCCAGCAGCCGGGACAGGGATACGCAGTATTTT. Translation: CASSRDRDTQYF.